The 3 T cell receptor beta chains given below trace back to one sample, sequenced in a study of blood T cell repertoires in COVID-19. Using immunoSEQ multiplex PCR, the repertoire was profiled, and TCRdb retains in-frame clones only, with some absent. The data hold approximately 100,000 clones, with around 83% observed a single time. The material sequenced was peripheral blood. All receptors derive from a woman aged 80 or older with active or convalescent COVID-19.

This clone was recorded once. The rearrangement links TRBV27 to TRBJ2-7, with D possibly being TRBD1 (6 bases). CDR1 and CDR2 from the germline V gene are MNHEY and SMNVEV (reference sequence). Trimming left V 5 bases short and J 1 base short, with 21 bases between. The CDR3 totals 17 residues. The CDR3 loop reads CASSTREWDTISYEQYF. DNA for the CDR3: TGTGCCAGCAGTACGAGGGAATGGGACACAATATCCTACGAGCAGTACTTC.

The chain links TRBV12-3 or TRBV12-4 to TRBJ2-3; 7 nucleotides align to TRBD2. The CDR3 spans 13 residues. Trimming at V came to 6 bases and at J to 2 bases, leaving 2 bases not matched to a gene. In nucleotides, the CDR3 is TGTGCCAGCAGCCGGGACTACACAGATACGCAGTATTTT. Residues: CASSRDYTDTQYF.

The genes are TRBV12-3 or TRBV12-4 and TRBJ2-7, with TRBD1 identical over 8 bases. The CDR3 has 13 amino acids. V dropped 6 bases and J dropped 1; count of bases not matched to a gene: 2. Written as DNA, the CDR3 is TGTGCCAGCAGCCAGGGGGCATCCTACGAGCAGTACTTC. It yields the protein CASSQGASYEQYF.